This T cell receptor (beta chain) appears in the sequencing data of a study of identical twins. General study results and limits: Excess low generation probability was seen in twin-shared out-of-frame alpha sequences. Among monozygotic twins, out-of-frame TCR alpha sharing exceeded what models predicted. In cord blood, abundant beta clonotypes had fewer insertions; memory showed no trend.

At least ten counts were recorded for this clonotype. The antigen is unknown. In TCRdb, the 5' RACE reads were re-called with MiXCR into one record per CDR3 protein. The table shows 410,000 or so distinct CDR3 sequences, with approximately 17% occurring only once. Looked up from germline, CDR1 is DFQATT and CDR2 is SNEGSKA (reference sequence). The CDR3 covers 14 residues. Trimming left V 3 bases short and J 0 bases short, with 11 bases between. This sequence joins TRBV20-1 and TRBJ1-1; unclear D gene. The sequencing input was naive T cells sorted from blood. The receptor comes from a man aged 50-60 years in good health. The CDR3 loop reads CSASRFGMNTEAFF. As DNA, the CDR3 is TGCAGTGCTAGCCGTTTCGGGATGAACACTGAAGCTTTCTTT.